Sequencing of this T cell receptor (beta chain) was carried out in a study of vaccination effects on CD4 cells after COVID-19. Study overall: Sampling occurred a median 72 days post second dose, range 14 to 241. Findings of the study overall: Just 1 of 255 vaccine-induced clones in healthy recipients was cross-reactive.

TCRdb's copy holds only in-frame clones and misses some; the assay was immunoSEQ multiplex PCR. Of tens of thousands of clones listed, 70% to 75% were seen once; the top ten hold 1.5% to 1.7%. Notes on this clone: Its antigen remains unknown.

Germline CDR1 SGHRS, CDR2 YFSETQ. Trimming removed 7 bases from V and 0 bases from J, with 10 bases in between. CDR3 length: 14 residues. Sequencing in the ViraFEST assay came after antigen-specific CD4+ T cells had been expanded with viral peptide pools, which were used to stimulate PBMC. A 10-day culture period preceded the isolation of CD4+ T cells. Participants were given two doses of BNT162b2 or mRNA-1273 vaccine. Wells each received two million PBMC, cultured with approximately 9 IU/ml IL-2 and around 9.8 ug/ml peptides. The starting material was CD4+ T cells from PBMCs cultured with HCoV-229E spike peptides, obtained after COVID-19 vaccination. The chain links TRBV5-1 to TRBJ1-4; the D gene is possibly TRBD1 (5 bases). This receptor was obtained from a human donor who received a COVID-19 vaccine. The CDR3 region is CASWGGATNEKLFF. CDR3 nucleotide sequence: TGCGCCAGCTGGGGAGGGGCAACTAATGAAAAACTGTTTTTT.